One sample yielded the 13 T cell receptor beta chains listed below, sequenced in a study of T cells in localized non-small cell lung cancer. Assay: immunoSEQ multiplex PCR; the TCRdb copy retains only in-frame clones and omits some. The profile shows about 70,000 clones, 70% to 85% of them singletons. The sample in question was peripheral blood, obtained before any cancer treatment. These receptors all stem from an older female donor with stage I lung adenocarcinoma.

The genes are TRBV19 and TRBJ1-4; a weak D match, TRBD1 (6 bases). The V gene's germline CDR1 is LNHDA and CDR2 SQIVND (reference sequence). Trimming took off 4 bases at V and 7 bases at J, with 10 bases between the two ends. This CDR3 has 13 amino acids. CDR3 in DNA: TGTGCCAGTAGTACTGGGGACACTGAAAAACTGTTTTTT. Its protein is CASSTGDTEKLFF.

The chain employs TRBV2 and TRBJ2-1, with TRBD2 matching 8 bases. Germline V gene sequence: CDR1 SNHLY, CDR2 FYNNEI. This CDR3 region has 15 residues. V dropped 6 bases and J dropped 0; count of bases not matched to a gene: 4. The CDR3: CASSLAGPSYNEQFF. DNA of the CDR3: TGTGCCAGCAGCTTAGCGGGGCCCTCCTACAATGAGCAGTTCTTC. The whole variable domain, remainder taken from reference TRBV2 and TRBJ2-1, is EPEVTQTPSHQVTQMGQEVILRCVPISNHLYFYWYRQILGQKVEFLVSFYNNEISEKSEIFDDQFSVERPDGSNFTLKIRSTKLEDSAMYFCASSLAGPSYNEQFFGPGTRLTVL.

The chain employs TRBV11-2 and TRBJ2-6; D not certain. CDR3 size: 17 residues. V lost 4 bases and J 0 bases, leaving 13 bases between the germline ends. Germline assignment: CDR1 SGHAT and CDR2 FQNNGV. The CDR3 DNA reads as TGTGCCAGCAGCTCTGCAGGCTTATACTCTGGGGCCAACGTCCTGACTTTC. As protein: CASSSAGLYSGANVLTF.

The V call is TRBV2, the J call TRBJ2-1; D is unresolved. CDR1 is SNHLY and CDR2 is FYNNEI in the germline V gene. This CDR3 has 11 residues. The ends were cut back, 4 bases at V and 2 bases at J, with 0 bases in the middle. CDR3 amino acids: CASSAYNEQFF. The CDR3 bases are TGTGCCAGCAGTGCCTACAATGAGCAGTTCTTC.

This rearrangement joins TRBV5-4 to TRBJ2-3; no firm D call. V lost 3 bases and J 4 bases, leaving 3 bases between the germline ends. The germline gives CDR1 SGHNT, CDR2 YYREEE (reference sequence). The CDR3 is 11 residues long. The CDR3 loop is CASSWSDTQYF. The CDR3 nucleotides are TGTGCCAGCAGCTGGTCAGATACGCAGTATTTT.

The chain is built from TRBV7-3 and TRBJ2-5, with 8 bases matching TRBD1. V shed 4 bases and J 5 bases; nucleotides not matched to a gene: 6. This CDR3 spans 14 amino acids. Germline V gives CDR1 SGHTA, CDR2 FQGTGA. The CDR3 nucleotides are TGTGCCAGCAGCTACGGACAGGGAATGGAGACCCAGTACTTC. Protein: CASSYGQGMETQYF.

The V call is TRBV5-1, the J call TRBJ1-1, with D possibly being TRBD1 (5 bases). The CDR3 sequence is 13 residues long. The V gene lost 2 bases and the J gene lost 4 bases, with 9 bases spanning the gap. From germline, CDR1 is SGHRS and CDR2 YFSETQ. The CDR3 here is CASSFMGGTEAFF. CDR3 DNA: TGCGCCAGCAGCTTTATGGGGGGCACTGAAGCTTTCTTT.

The chain employs TRBV5-1 and TRBJ2-1, with 7 bases lining up with TRBD2. V trimming: 5 bases; J trimming: 3 bases; junction bases outside the gene matches: 8. Germline V gene sequence: CDR1 SGHRS, CDR2 YFSETQ. This CDR3 has 15 residues. CDR3 nucleotides: TGCGCCAGCAGGTCCCTAGCGGAAGACTACAATGAGCAGTTCTTC. Translated, it gives CASRSLAEDYNEQFF.

The chain has TRBV9 and TRBJ2-5; a possible D gene is TRBD2 (6 bases). CDR3 length equals 16 residues. Trimming removed 0 bases at V and 5 bases at J, with 17 bases between. Germline CDR1 reads SGDLS; CDR2 reads YYNGEE. The CDR3 bases are TGTGCCAGCAGCGTAGGAGGCGCGGGGCCTTTGGAGACCCAGTACTTC. It is translated as CASSVGGAGPLETQYF.

V and J are TRBV5-1 and TRBJ2-1; no reliable D call. Germline lookup yields CDR1 SGHRS and CDR2 YFSETQ. V gave up 0 bases and J gave up 0 bases, with 16 bases separating them. The CDR3 sequence is 18 residues long. In DNA form, the CDR3 reads TGCGCCAGCAGCTTGGGAGTTCCGGGCCTTAGCTCCTACAATGAGCAGTTCTTC. Translated, it gives CASSLGVPGLSSYNEQFF.

The rearrangement joins TRBV6-1 to TRBJ1-4, with TRBD1 matching 7 bases. The germline CDR1 and CDR2 sequences are MNHNS and SASEGT. Trimming cost V 10 bases and J 3 bases; bases outside gene matches: 5. This CDR3 has 13 residues. In DNA, the CDR3 is TGTGCCATCCAGGGGGGAGCTAATGAAAAACTGTTTTTT. This sequence encodes CAIQGGANEKLFF.

The V and J genes are TRBV5-6 and TRBJ2-3; 9 nucleotides align to TRBD2. Per the germline V gene, CDR1 is SGHDT and CDR2 is YYEEEE. The V segment lost 1 base and the J segment 6 bases; nucleotides outside the gene matches: 6. The CDR3 loop spans 15 amino acids. CDR3 region: CASSLTAGTSDTQYF. CDR3 coding DNA: TGTGCCAGCAGCTTGACGGCCGGGACTAGCGATACGCAGTATTTT.

The rearrangement links TRBV6-6 to TRBJ2-5; perhaps D is TRBD1 or TRBD2 (5 bases each). The germline V and J ends were trimmed by 7 bases and 4 bases, with 13 bases remaining between them. The CDR3 sequence is 13 residues long. Germline V gene sequence: CDR1 MNHNY, CDR2 SVGAGI (reference sequence). The CDR3 sequence is CASTRDAAETQYF. The CDR3 DNA reads as TGTGCCAGCACCCGGGACGCCGCAGAGACCCAGTACTTC.